The T cell receptor beta chain described here comes from a study of breast tumors, draining lymph nodes, adjacent tissues. TCRdb re-called the multiplex PCR reads through MiXCR, storing one row per CDR3 protein. Here the sample spans around 230,000 distinct CDR3 sequences, less than 45% being singletons. Axillary draining lymph nodes of breast cancer patients supplied the node samples. Germline values: CDR1 DFQATT, CDR2 SNEGSKA (reference sequence). This CDR3 region has 13 residues. Remarks on this clonotype: This may come from a read error, since a much larger clone is one base off.

This TCR was sampled from a female donor with breast cancer. Some clones in this sample may be carry-over from other donors' samples. The V call is TRBV20-1, the J call TRBJ2-1, with D perhaps matching TRBD1 (5 bases). The sequenced sample consisted of axillary lymph node tissue. For the CDR3, the DNA is TGCAGTGCTAGTGATCAGGGTAACAATGCGCAGTTCTTC. As protein: CSASDQGNNAQFF.